These T cell receptor beta chains were read from a single sample in a study of blood T cell repertoires in COVID-19. The assay was immunoSEQ multiplex PCR, and TCRdb's table has in-frame clones only and misses some. The top ten clones hold roughly 2.7% of a sample with 200,000 to 300,000 clones, 91% of them seen once. Source material: peripheral blood. All receptors derive from a person under 35 with COVID-19, enrolled during active disease. Both conserved end residues are part of each CDR3. D genes are given only for firm matches. Clone size is stated in some rows and not others, as once, few, many or a class when expanded.

DNA: TGTGCCAGCAGCTCAATCCGGACTGAAGCTTTCTTT
CDR3: CASSSIRTEAFF
D: -
J: TRBJ1-1
V: TRBV5-6
size: -

DNA: TGTGCCAGCAGCTTGTGGGACAGGGGGCAGGTTCAGCCCCAGCATTTT
CDR3: CASSLWDRGQVQPQHF
D: TRBD1
J: TRBJ1-5
V: TRBV7-9
size: few

DNA: TGTGCCAGCAGCCAGACTAGCGGGAGGGCCACCGAGCAGTACTTC
CDR3: CASSQTSGRATEQYF
D: TRBD2
J: TRBJ2-7
V: TRBV6-5
size: -

DNA: TGTGCCAGCAATGCTGGTAGCGGGGGCACTACAGATACGCAGTATTTT
CDR3: CASNAGSGGTTDTQYF
D: TRBD2
J: TRBJ2-3
V: TRBV2
size: -

DNA: TGTGCCATCAGCTCGGGACAGAATAGCAATCAGCCCCAGCATTTT
CDR3: CAISSGQNSNQPQHF
D: TRBD1
J: TRBJ1-5
V: TRBV10-3
size: -

DNA: TGTGCCAGCAGCCTCCTTGGACTAGCGGGAGATCGGGGCAACACAGATACGCAGTATTTT
CDR3: CASSLLGLAGDRGNTDTQYF
D: TRBD2
J: TRBJ2-3
V: TRBV14
size: -

DNA: TGTGCCAGCAGCCGAAGCAATGGACAGGGAGAAATCCTCCACTTT
CDR3: CASSRSNGQGEILHF
D: TRBD1
J: TRBJ1-6
V: TRBV6-6
size: -

DNA: TGTGCCAGCAGCTCAGGGCTTGGAGAGACCCAGTACTTC
CDR3: CASSSGLGETQYF
D: -
J: TRBJ2-5
V: TRBV7-3
size: -

DNA: TGTGCCAGCAGTTACTCGGCAGTGAACACTGAAGCTTTCTTT
CDR3: CASSYSAVNTEAFF
D: -
J: TRBJ1-1
V: TRBV6-5
size: -

DNA: TGTGCCAGCAGCCCTGCGGGACTAGCTTCCGAGCAGTACTTC
CDR3: CASSPAGLASEQYF
D: TRBD2
J: TRBJ2-7
V: TRBV7-9
size: few

DNA: TGTGCCAGCAGCCCTCCGGGACTTCTCGAGCAGTACTTC
CDR3: CASSPPGLLEQYF
D: -
J: TRBJ2-7
V: TRBV12-3/TRBV12-4
size: -

DNA: TGTGCCAGTAGTGCCGACAGGGAGAATCATTCACCCCTCCACTTT
CDR3: CASSADRENHSPLHF
D: TRBD1
J: TRBJ1-6
V: TRBV19
size: few

DNA: TGTGCCAGCCGCAGTCCTGACACCATATATTTT
CDR3: CASRSPDTIYF
D: -
J: TRBJ1-3
V: TRBV28
size: -

DNA: TGTGCCACCATGACAGCGGGAGCTTCCGAGCAGTACTTC
CDR3: CATMTAGASEQYF
D: TRBD2
J: TRBJ2-7
V: TRBV10-3
size: -

DNA: TGTGCCAGCAGTGTCAGACTAGCGGGATCGAAAGAGACCCAGTACTTC
CDR3: CASSVRLAGSKETQYF
D: TRBD2
J: TRBJ2-5
V: TRBV6-1
size: -

DNA: TGTGCCAGCAGCTTCAGAACTAGCGGGAGGGTTGGTGAGCAGTTCTTC
CDR3: CASSFRTSGRVGEQFF
D: TRBD2
J: TRBJ2-1
V: TRBV7-9
size: -

DNA: TGTGCCAGCAGTGTCCCGAGAGGTGAGGAAGAGACCCAGTACTTC
CDR3: CASSVPRGEEETQYF
D: -
J: TRBJ2-5
V: TRBV7-8
size: once

DNA: TGTGCCAGCAGTCCGACTAGCGGGAGTGGCGAGCAGTACTTC
CDR3: CASSPTSGSGEQYF
D: TRBD2
J: TRBJ2-7
V: TRBV6-5
size: -

DNA: TGTGCCAGCAGCGCATCCGGGACAGGGGGCACCGGGGAGCTGTTTTTT
CDR3: CASSASGTGGTGELFF
D: TRBD1
J: TRBJ2-2
V: TRBV9
size: -

DNA: TGTGCCAGCAGGTCCGGTGTGGAAGCTTTCTTT
CDR3: CASRSGVEAFF
D: -
J: TRBJ1-1
V: TRBV7-9
size: -

DNA: TGCGCCAGCAGCTTGGCAGGGCCAGGGTATATGAACACTGAAGCTTTCTTT
CDR3: CASSLAGPGYMNTEAFF
D: -
J: TRBJ1-1
V: TRBV5-1
size: -

DNA: TGTGCCAGCAGTTTTATGGCTAGCGGCTACAATGAGCAGTTCTTC
CDR3: CASSFMASGYNEQFF
D: TRBD2
J: TRBJ2-1
V: TRBV27
size: -

DNA: TGCGCCAGCAGCCAGCTTTCGAGCCACAATGAGCAGTTCTTC
CDR3: CASSQLSSHNEQFF
D: -
J: TRBJ2-1
V: TRBV4-3
size: -

DNA: TGTGCCATCCTAGGGGGGGGACGCAATCAGCCCCAGCATTTT
CDR3: CAILGGGRNQPQHF
D: -
J: TRBJ1-5
V: TRBV4-2
size: -

DNA: TGTGCCAGCAGTTTAATCGGGACTACCTACACCGGGGAGCTGTTTTTT
CDR3: CASSLIGTTYTGELFF
D: TRBD2
J: TRBJ2-2
V: TRBV28
size: -

DNA: TGTGCCACCAGTGATTCACTAGAAACCGAGCAGTACTTC
CDR3: CATSDSLETEQYF
D: -
J: TRBJ2-7
V: TRBV24-1
size: -

DNA: TGTGCCAGCAGGAACCATTATGGAGTCTGGGAGCAGTACTTC
CDR3: CASRNHYGVWEQYF
D: -
J: TRBJ2-7
V: TRBV28
size: -

DNA: TGTGCCAGCAGTTACGGGGACTGGGAGCACGGTGAGCAGTTCTTC
CDR3: CASSYGDWEHGEQFF
D: -
J: TRBJ2-1
V: TRBV6-5
size: once

DNA: TGTGCCACCAGGGTGTACGAGGGTGAAAGCTCCTATAATTCACCCCTCCACTTT
CDR3: CATRVYEGESSYNSPLHF
D: -
J: TRBJ1-6
V: TRBV24-1
size: -